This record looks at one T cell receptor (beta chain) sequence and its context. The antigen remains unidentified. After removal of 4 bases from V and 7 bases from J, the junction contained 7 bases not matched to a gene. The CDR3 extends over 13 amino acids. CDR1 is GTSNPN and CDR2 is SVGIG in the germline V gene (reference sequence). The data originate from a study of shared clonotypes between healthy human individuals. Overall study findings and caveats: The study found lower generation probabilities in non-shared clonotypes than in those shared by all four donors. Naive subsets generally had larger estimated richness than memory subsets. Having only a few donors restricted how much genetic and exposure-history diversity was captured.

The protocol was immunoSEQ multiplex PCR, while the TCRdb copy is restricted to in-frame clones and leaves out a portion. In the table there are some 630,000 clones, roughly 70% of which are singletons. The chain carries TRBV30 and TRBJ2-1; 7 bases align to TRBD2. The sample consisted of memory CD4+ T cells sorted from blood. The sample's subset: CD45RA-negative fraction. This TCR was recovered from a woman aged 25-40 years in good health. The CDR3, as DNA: TGTGCCTGGAACCCCGGGACTATAAATGAGCAGTTCTTC. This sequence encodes CAWNPGTINEQFF.